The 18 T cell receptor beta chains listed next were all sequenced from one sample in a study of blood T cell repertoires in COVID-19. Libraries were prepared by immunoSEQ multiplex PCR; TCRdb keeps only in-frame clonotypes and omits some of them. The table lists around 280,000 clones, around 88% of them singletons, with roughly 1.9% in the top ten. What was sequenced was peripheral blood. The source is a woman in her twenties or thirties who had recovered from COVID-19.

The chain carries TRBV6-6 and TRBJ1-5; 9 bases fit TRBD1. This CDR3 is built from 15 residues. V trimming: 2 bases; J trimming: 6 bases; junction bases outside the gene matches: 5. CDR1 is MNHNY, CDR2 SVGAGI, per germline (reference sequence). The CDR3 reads CASSYDRGYRQPQHF. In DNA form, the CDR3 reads TGTGCCAGCAGTTACGACAGGGGGTATCGTCAGCCCCAGCATTTT.

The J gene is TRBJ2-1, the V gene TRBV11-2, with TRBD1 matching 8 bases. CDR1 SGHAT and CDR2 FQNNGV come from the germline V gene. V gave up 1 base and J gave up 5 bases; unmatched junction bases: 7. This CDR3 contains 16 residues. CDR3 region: CASSLVGQGYDNEQFF. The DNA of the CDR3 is TGTGCCAGCAGCTTAGTAGGACAGGGTTACGACAATGAGCAGTTCTTC. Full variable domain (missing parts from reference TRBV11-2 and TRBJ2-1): EAGVAQSPRYKIIEKRQSVAFWCNPISGHATLYWYQQILGQGPKLLIQFQNNGVVDDSQLPKDRFSAERLKGVDSTLKIQPAKLEDSAVYLCASSLVGQGYDNEQFFGPGTRLTVL.

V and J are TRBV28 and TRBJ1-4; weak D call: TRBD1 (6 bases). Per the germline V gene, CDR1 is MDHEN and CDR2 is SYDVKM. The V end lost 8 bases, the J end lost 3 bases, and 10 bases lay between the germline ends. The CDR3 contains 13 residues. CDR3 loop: CASVAGANEKLFF. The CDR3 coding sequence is TGTGCCAGCGTGGCAGGGGCTAATGAAAAACTGTTTTTT.

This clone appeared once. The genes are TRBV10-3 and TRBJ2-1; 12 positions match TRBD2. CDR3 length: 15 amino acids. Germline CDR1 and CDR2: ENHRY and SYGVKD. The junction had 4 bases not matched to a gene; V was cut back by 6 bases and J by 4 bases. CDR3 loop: CAISRTSGTYNEQFF. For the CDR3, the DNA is TGTGCCATCAGCCGGACTAGCGGGACTTACAATGAGCAGTTCTTC.

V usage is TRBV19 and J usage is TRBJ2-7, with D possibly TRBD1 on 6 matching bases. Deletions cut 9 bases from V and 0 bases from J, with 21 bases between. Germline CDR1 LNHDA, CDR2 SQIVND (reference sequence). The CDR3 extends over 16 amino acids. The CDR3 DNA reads TGTGCCAGCGCGGACAGAGACCGACAAAACTCCTACGAGCAGTACTTC. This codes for CASADRDRQNSYEQYF.

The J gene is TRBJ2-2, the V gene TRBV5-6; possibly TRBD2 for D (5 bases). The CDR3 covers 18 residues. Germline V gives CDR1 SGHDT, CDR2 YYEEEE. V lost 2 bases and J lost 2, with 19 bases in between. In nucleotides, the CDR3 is TGTGCCAGCAGCTTTCTTAGTGTTGGAGGTGAAAACACCGGGGAGCTGTTTTTT. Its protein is CASSFLSVGGENTGELFF.

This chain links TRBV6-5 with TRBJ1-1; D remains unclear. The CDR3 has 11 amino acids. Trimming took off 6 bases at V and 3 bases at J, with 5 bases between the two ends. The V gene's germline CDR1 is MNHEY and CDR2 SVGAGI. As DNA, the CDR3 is TGTGCCAGCAGGGACTACACTGAAGCTTTCTTT. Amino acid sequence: CASRDYTEAFF.

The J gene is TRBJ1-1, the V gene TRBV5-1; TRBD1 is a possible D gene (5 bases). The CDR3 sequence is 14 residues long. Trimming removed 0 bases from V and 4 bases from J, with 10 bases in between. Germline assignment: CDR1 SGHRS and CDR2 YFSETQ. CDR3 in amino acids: CASSLEGIGTEAFF. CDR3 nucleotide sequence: TGCGCCAGCAGCTTGGAGGGGATCGGCACTGAAGCTTTCTTT.

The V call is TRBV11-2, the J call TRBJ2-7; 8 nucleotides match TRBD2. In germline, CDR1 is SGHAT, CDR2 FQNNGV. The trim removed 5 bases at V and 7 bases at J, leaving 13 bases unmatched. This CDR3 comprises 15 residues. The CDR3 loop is CASSPTGSGMREQYF. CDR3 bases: TGTGCCAGCAGCCCTACAGGTAGCGGGATGAGGGAGCAGTACTTC.

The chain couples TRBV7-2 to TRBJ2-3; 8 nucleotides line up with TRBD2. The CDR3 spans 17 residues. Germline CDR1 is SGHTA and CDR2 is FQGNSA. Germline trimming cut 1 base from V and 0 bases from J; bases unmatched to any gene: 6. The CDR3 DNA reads TGTGCCAGCAGCTTAGTAGCGGGGACTGCTAGCACAGATACGCAGTATTTT. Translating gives CASSLVAGTASTDTQYF.

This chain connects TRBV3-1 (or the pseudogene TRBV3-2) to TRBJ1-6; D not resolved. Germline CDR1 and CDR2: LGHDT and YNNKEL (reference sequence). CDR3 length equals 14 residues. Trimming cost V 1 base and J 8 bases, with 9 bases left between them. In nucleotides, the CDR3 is TGTGCCAGCAGCCAAGTAAAGTTAGATTCACCCCTCCACTTT. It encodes CASSQVKLDSPLHF.

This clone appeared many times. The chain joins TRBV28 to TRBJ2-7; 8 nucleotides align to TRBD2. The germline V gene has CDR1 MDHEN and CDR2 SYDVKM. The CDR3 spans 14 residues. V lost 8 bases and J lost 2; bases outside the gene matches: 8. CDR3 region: CASLSGGQPYEQYF. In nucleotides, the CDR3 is TGTGCCAGCCTCTCGGGGGGGCAGCCCTACGAGCAGTACTTC. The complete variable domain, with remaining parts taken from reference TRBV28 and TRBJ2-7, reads DVKVTQSSRYLVKRTGEKVFLECVQDMDHENMFWYRQDPGLGLRLIYFSYDVKMKEKGDIPEGYSVSREKKERFSLILESASTNQTSMYLCASLSGGQPYEQYFGPGTRLTVT.

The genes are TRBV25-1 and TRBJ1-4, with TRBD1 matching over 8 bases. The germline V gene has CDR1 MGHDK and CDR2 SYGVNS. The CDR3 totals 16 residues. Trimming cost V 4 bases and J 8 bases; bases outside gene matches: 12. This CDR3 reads CASSAFGSGGGEKLFF. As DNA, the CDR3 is TGTGCCAGCAGTGCCTTCGGGTCAGGGGGCGGAGAAAAACTGTTTTTT.

The chain's CDR3 is CASRLRDRKDYTF. The CDR3 nucleotides are TGTGCCAGCAGACTCCGGGACAGGAAGGACTACACCTTC. V is TRBV6-5 and J is TRBJ1-2; 8 nucleotides agree with TRBD1. The CDR3 spans 13 residues. Per the germline V gene, CDR1 is MNHEY and CDR2 is SVGAGI. Losses at the gene ends were 6 bases for V and 10 bases for J; bases not matched to a gene: 10.

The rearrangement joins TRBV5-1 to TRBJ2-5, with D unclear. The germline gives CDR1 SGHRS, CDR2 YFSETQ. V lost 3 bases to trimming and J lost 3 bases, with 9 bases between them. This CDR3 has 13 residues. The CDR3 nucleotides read TGCGCCAGCAGCTCCCCCCAGAAAGAGACCCAGTACTTC. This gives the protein CASSSPQKETQYF.

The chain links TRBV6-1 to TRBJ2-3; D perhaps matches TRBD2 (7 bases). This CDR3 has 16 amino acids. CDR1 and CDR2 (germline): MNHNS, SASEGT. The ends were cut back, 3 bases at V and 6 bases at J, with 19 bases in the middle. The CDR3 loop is CASSDPPGGAEDTQYF. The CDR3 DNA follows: TGTGCCAGCAGTGACCCCCCTGGGGGGGCAGAGGATACGCAGTATTTT.

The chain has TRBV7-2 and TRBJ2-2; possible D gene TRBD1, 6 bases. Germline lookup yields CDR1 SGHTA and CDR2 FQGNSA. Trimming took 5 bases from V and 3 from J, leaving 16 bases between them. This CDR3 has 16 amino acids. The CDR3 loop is CASSPGDRFHTGELFF. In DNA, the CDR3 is TGTGCCAGCAGCCCAGGGGACCGATTTCACACCGGGGAGCTGTTTTTT.

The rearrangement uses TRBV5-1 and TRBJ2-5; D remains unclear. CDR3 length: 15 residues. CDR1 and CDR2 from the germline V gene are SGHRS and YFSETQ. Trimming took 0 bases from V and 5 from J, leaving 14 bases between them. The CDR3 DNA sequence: TGCGCCAGCAGCTTGGTCGGCTCAATGGAGGAGACCCAGTACTTC. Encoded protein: CASSLVGSMEETQYF.